This paragraph covers one TCR beta chain sequence. Here immunoSEQ multiplex PCR was the method, and the copy in TCRdb shows in-frame clones only, minus some. The profile shows about 230,000 clones, roughly nine tenths of them singletons. The sample originates from a study of blood T cell repertoires in COVID-19. The CDR3 extends over 15 amino acids. Germline assignment: CDR1 MGHRA and CDR2 YSYEKL. V lost 3 bases, J lost 8 bases, and 17 bases lay in between. The rearrangement joins TRBV4-1 to TRBJ2-1; maybe TRBD1 (6 bases). Sequencing used PBMCs or T cells enriched from blood (not recorded which). This receptor was identified in a woman aged 50 to 60 in a cohort exposed to, infected with or recovered from COVID-19 (not recorded which). The CDR3 loop reads CASSHGRPTGDEQFF. The DNA of the CDR3 is TGCGCCAGCAGCCACGGACGCCCGACAGGCGATGAGCAGTTCTTC.